The sequence of this TCR beta chain was determined in a study of blood T cell repertoires in COVID-19. Across the study: From T cells, B-cell-depleted T cells, or PBMCs came the material, which was cDNA or gDNA.

This CDR3 has 19 amino acids. With V trimmed by 5 bases and J by 0 bases, 16 bases remained unmatched. Germline V gene data show CDR1 as LNHNV and CDR2 as YYDKDF (reference sequence). The data were produced by immunoSEQ multiplex PCR, yet TCRdb's version contains in-frame clones alone and is incomplete. Of a few hundred thousand clones listed, under 85% are singletons. The receptor was isolated from a woman in her forties or fifties who had recovered from COVID-19. Sequenced: PBMCs or T cells enriched from blood (not recorded which). This chain links TRBV15 with TRBJ1-5; TRBD1 agrees at 7 bases. Here the CDR3 reads CATSGRAGTVVGSNQPQHF. CDR3 in DNA: TGTGCCACCAGCGGGAGAGCCGGGACAGTGGTGGGTAGCAATCAGCCCCAGCATTTT. Supplemented by reference TRBV15 and TRBJ1-5, the full variable domain reads DAMVIQNPRYQVTQFGKPVTLSCSQTLNHNVMYWYQQKSSQAPKLLFHYYDKDFNNEADTPDNFQSRRPNTSFCFLDIRSPGLGDTAMYLCATSGRAGTVVGSNQPQHFGDGTRLSIL.